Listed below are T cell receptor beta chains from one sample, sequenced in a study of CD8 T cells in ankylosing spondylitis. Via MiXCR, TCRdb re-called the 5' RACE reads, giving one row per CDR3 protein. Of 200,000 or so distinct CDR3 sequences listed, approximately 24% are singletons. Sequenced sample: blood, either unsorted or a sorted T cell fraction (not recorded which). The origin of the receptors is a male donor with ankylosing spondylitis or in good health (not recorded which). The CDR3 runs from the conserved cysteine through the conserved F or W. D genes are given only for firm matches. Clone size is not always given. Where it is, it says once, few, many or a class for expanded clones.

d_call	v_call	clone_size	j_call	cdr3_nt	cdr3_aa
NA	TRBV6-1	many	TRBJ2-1	TGTGCCAGCCGTAGGGACAAATACAATGAGCAGTTCTTC	CASRRDKYNEQFF
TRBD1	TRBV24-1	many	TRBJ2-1	TGTGCCACCAGTGCCTCGATCGGACAGGGGCGTGATGAGCAGTTCTTC	CATSASIGQGRDEQFF
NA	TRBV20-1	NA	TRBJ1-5	TGCAGTGCTAGAGACCAAAAGGAGCTACCCCAGCATTTT	CSARDQKELPQHF
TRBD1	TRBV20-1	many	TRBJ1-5	TGCAGCCCCCGGGGACAGGGACAACAGCCCCAGCATTTT	CSPRGQGQQPQHF
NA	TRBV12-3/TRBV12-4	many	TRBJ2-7	TGTGCCAGCACCAACAGAAGGGGCTACGAGCAGTACTTC	CASTNRRGYEQYF
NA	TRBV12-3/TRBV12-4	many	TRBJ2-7	TGTGCCAGCAGTTTTTCGACACCCTACGAGCAGTACTTC	CASSFSTPYEQYF
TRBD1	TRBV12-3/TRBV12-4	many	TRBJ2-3	TGTGCCAGCAGTCATAGACAGGGGAATACGCAGTATTTT	CASSHRQGNTQYF
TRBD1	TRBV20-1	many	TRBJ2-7	TGCAGTGCTAGCGGACAGGGGGCAAACGAGCAGTACTTC	CSASGQGANEQYF
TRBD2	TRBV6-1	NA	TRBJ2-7	TGTGCCAGCAGGGGTAGCGGGAACTACGAGCAGTACTTC	CASRGSGNYEQYF
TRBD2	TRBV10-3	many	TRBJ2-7	TGTGCCATCAGTGCCCGGGAGGGGGACGAGCAGTACTTC	CAISAREGDEQYF
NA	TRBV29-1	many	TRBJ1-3	TGCAGCGTTGAATCAGGCTCTGGAAACACCATATATTTT	CSVESGSGNTIYF
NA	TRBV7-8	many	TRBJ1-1	TGTGCCAGCAGTCGACCTGGGGCGGGTTTGAACACTGAAGCTTTCTTT	CASSRPGAGLNTEAFF
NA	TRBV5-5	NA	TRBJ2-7	TGTGCCAGCAGCCTATACACAGGGATCGGGGAGCAGTACTTC	CASSLYTGIGEQYF
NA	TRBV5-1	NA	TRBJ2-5	TGCGCCAGCAGCCCTCGTATCCAAGAGACCCAGTACTTC	CASSPRIQETQYF
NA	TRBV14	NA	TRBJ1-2	TGTGCCAGCAGCCAAGTTCCAGCTAGCTATGGCTACACCTTC	CASSQVPASYGYTF
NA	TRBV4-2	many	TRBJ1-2	TGTGCCAGCAGCCAATTTTTATATGGCTACACCTTC	CASSQFLYGYTF
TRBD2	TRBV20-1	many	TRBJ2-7	TGCAGTGCTAGGGATAGCGGGACACCCTCCTACGAGCAGTACTTC	CSARDSGTPSYEQYF
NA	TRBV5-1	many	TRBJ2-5	TGCGCCAGCAGCAAAGTGACTAGAGAGCAAGAGACCCAGTACTTC	CASSKVTREQETQYF
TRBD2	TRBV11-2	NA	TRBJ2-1	TGTGCCAGCAGCTTGGGCGCGATTAGCGGGAGCTCCTACAATGAGCAGTTCTTC	CASSLGAISGSSYNEQFF
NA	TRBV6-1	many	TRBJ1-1	TGTGCCAGCTCGCCAGGTAGGAACACTGAAGCTTTCTTT	CASSPGRNTEAFF
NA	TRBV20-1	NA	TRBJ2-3	TGCAGTGCGATCCGAGGTGATACAGATACGCAGTATTTT	CSAIRGDTDTQYF
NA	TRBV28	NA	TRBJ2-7	TGTGCCAGCACCGCAACGGGGTCTATTGCCTACGAGCAGTACTTC	CASTATGSIAYEQYF
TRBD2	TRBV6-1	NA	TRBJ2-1	TGTGCCAGCAGGTGGACTAGCGGGAGTTTCGATGAGCAGTTCTTC	CASRWTSGSFDEQFF
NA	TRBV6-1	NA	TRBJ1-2	TGTGCCAGCAGTAATTCTTACTGGGAGCGGGGTTACTATGGCTACACCTTC	CASSNSYWERGYYGYTF
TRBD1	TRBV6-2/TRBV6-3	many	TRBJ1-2	TGTGCCAGCATCAGGACAGGGGCCCACTATGGCTACACCTTC	CASIRTGAHYGYTF
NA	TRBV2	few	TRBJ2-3	TGTGCCAGCAGTAAGAGTCCTAGCACAGATACGCAGTATTTT	CASSKSPSTDTQYF
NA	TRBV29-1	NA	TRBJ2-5	TGCAGCGTTTCGGGGTACCAAGAGACCCAGTACTTC	CSVSGYQETQYF